This TCR beta chain was identified during a study of T cells expressing NK-cell markers. Across the whole study: It was from sorted CD3+CD56+NKG2C+, CD3+CD56+NKG2C- and CD3+CD56-NKG2C+ T cells that TCR beta repertoires came. Regarding the study as a whole: As a fraction of CD8+ T cells, dominant NKG2C+ clonotypes reached about 1.0-7.0% in more than five donors. The CD3+CD56-NKG2C+ fraction was also led by these clonotypes in four donors.

TCRdb reprocessed the 5' RACE reads and stores each CDR3 protein as one record, lacking DNA. This sample's table reports fewer than 400,000 distinct CDR3 sequences. Germline loops: CDR1 SGHRS, CDR2 YFSETQ. This CDR3 has 14 amino acids. As for this clonotype: Antigen: not known.

The clonotype comes from a woman between 50 and 59 years old in good health. Sample: blood T cells: a sorted CD56 or NKG2C T cell subset, CD4+ or CD8+ T cells, or bulk PBMC T cells (not recorded which). This sequence joins TRBV5-1 and TRBJ2-5; there is no DNA to check the TCRdb D call of TRBD2. CDR3 residues: CASAGTSGKKTQYF.